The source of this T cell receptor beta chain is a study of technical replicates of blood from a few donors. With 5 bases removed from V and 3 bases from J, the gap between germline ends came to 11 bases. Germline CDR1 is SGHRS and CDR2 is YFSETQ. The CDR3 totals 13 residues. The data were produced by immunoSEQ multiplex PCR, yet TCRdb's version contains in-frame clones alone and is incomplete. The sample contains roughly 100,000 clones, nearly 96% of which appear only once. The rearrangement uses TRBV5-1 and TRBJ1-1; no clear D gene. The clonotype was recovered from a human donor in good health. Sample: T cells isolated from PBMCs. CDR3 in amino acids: CASSRGEDTEAFF. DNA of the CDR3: TGCGCCAGCAGTCGGGGAGAGGACACTGAAGCTTTCTTT.